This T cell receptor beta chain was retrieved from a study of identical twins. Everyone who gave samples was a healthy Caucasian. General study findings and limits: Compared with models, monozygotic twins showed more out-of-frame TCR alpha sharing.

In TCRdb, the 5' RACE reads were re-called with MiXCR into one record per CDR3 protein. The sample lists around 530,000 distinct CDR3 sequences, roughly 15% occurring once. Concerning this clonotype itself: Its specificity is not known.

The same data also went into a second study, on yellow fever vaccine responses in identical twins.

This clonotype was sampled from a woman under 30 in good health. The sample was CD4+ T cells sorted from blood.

The CDR3 DNA reads TGTGCCATCCGAACCGGGACATTCTTTAACACCGGGGAGCTGTTTTTT. This translates into CAIRTGTFFNTGELFF. The chain is built from TRBV28 and TRBJ2-2; D possibly corresponds to TRBD1 (6 bases). V was shortened by 10 bases and J by 2 bases, with 20 bases between the two germline ends. The CDR3 covers 16 residues. Per germline, CDR1 MDHEN and CDR2 SYDVKM.